These 2 T cell receptor beta chains were all obtained from the same sample, sequenced in a study of blood T cells in healthy people across ages. Together with a sample-barcoded 5' primer, a J-beta primer mix was included in a second PCR lasting about 7 to 11 cycles. TCRdb ran MiXCR on the 5' RACE reads and lists one entry per CDR3 protein. The sample holds around 900,000 distinct CDR3 sequences, 45% to 60% seen once. Sequencing was performed on blood. These TCRs come from an older woman in good health.

J is TRBJ2-3 and V is TRBV7-2; D is unclear. Trimming took off 5 bases at V and 0 bases at J, with 9 bases between the two ends. Germline assignment: CDR1 SGHTA and CDR2 FQGNSA. This CDR3 comprises 14 residues. The DNA of the CDR3 is TGTGCCAGCAGCGATACCCCCAGCACAGATACGCAGTATTTT. It codes for CASSDTPSTDTQYF.

This chain joins TRBV28 and TRBJ2-1; TRBD2 aligns across 12 bases. From germline, CDR1 is MDHEN and CDR2 SYDVKM. The V and J ends lost 5 bases and 8 bases, in that order; junction bases with no gene match: 10. CDR3 length: 16 amino acids. The CDR3 sequence is CASSGLAGTTRDEQFF. The CDR3 DNA reads as TGTGCCAGCAGTGGACTAGCGGGAACTACACGCGATGAGCAGTTCTTC. The whole variable domain, filled in from reference TRBV28 and TRBJ2-1, reads DVKVTQSSRYLVKRTGEKVFLECVQDMDHENMFWYRQDPGLGLRLIYFSYDVKMKEKGDIPEGYSVSREKKERFSLILESASTNQTSMYLCASSGLAGTTRDEQFFGPGTRLTVL.